The following is a TCR beta chain sequence with its context. The antigen remains unidentified. The ends lost 3 bases at V and 5 bases at J; junction bases unmatched: 4. This CDR3 has 15 residues. Germline values: CDR1 MDHEN, CDR2 SYDVKM. This entry comes from a study of T cell repertoires in cytomegalovirus infection. Study-level background: The authors used CMV epitopes that were HLA-C-restricted (recently identified) and HLA-B-restricted (well studied). Based on public TCR beta signatures, there were indications of CMV infection and of a matching HLA type.

MiXCR was run by TCRdb on the reads, yielding one entry per CDR3 protein. The table has 40,000 to 55,000 distinct CDR3 sequences, 20% to 25% seen once; the top ten hold about 90%. Study observations and caveats: Dominating the ex vivo response were TCR beta clonotypes that were CMV-specific and HLA-C-restricted. Frequencies of public TCR beta families were cumulated, and this identified carriers of CMV plus the relevant HLA.

The rearrangement uses TRBV28 and TRBJ2-3; 11 nucleotides line up with TRBD2. The TCR originated in a human donor in good health (CMV status not recorded). Some clones in this sample may be carry-over from other donors' samples. This specimen consisted of CD8+ T cells from cultured PBMCs, obtained from culture after CMV antigen stimulation. Here the CDR3 DNA reads TGTGCCAGCAGTTTGGGTAGCGGGAGGGTAGATACGCAGTATTTT. Translated, it gives CASSLGSGRVDTQYF.